Described below is a single T cell receptor (beta chain) sequence and its context. This clonotype was observed a handful of times. Its antigen is not yet known. The record has no base qualities; no much larger clone is one base away. The treatment or condition tag for this specimen amounts to: live attenuated yellow fever vaccine strain. A standard Ficoll-Paque protocol was used to isolate PBMCs from peripheral blood. Dynabeads CD4 and CD8 positive selection kits were used to isolate CD4 and CD8 T-cell fractions. RNA was extracted with TriZol from bulk PBMCs, CD4 and CD8 fractions, and dextramer-positive and dextramer-negative fractions. Including the terminal cysteine and phenylalanine, the CDR3 comprises 14 residues. The entry retains the CDR3 DNA only, 42 bases that are in frame from base 1. The V end gives up 10 bases and the J end 7 bases, leaving 10 bases in the junction not matched to a gene.

These data belong to a study of T cells after yellow fever vaccination (dated by TCRdb to about 2019). General notes on the study: Libraries from fractions with low cell numbers were prepared with the SMART-Seq v4 Ultra Low Input RNA kit. Bulk TCR alpha and beta repertoires were sequenced longitudinally to track T-cell clones before and after primary and booster YFV17D yellow fever vaccination. Two healthy male donors made up the cohort, one aged 18 to 29 years and the other aged 30 to 40 years. Blood was drawn at multiple timepoints before and after primary and secondary immunization, with bulk PBMC replicates and cell subsets isolated. Paper-wide results and their limitations: The secondary T-cell response was found to be weaker but faster than the primary response, with a peak reached on day 5 rather than on day 15. After the booster, most clones that had expanded after primary vaccination were detected again (about 97% of CD4 and 88% of CD8), suggesting broad maintenance of memory. A small share of clonotypes was detected in both CD4 and CD8 compartments, with the overlap likely arising from convergent recombination. Computational filtering was needed because FACS-sorted repertoires could contain abundant contaminating clonotypes from the bulk population. The study included only a couple of donors, which limits how far the findings can be generalized.

TCR cDNA was synthesized by 5'RACE template switching, which introduced a universal primer site and unique molecular identifiers. cDNA synthesis was primed from both the TCR alpha and TCR beta constant segments. Libraries were amplified in two PCR steps, with sample barcodes and sequencing adapters added in the second step. Sequencing of libraries was done on Illumina HiSeq 2500 (2x100 bp) or NovaSeq (2x150 bp). The authors' pipeline ran thus. Demultiplexing of reads and collapsing into UMI consensus sequences were performed with MIGEC, and V(D)J alignment was carried out with MiXCR. Vaccine-responding clonotypes were defined with edgeR using replicate PBMC samples, requiring FDR below 0.01 and a log2 fold change above 5 up to day 15. CD4 or CD8 identity was assigned to each bulk clonotype according to whether the clonotype was present at higher abundance in the sequenced CD4 repertoire or the sequenced CD8 repertoire. TCRdb reworked the public reads: Q25 trimming with fastp, MiXCR clone assembly, productive beta chains retained. Rows with one shared CDR3 protein collapse into an entry with the most common genes and DNA. These V and J calls rely on TCRdb rather than the paper's analysis. This sample comprises over 70,000 distinct CDR3 sequences, over 7.5% of them detected only once. 41% of the sample is taken by the ten largest.

The input for sequencing was CD8+ T cells sorted from PBMCs, taken on the day of the yellow fever booster vaccination. The chain joins TRBV12-3 or TRBV12-4 to TRBJ2-2, with 9 junctional bases fitting TRBD1. The TCR comes from a man aged 25 to 45 who received the YFV17D yellow fever vaccine. The base sequence is TGTGCCATCACGGGCGACAGGGGGATCGGGGAGCTGTTTTTT. This translates into CAITGDRGIGELFF.